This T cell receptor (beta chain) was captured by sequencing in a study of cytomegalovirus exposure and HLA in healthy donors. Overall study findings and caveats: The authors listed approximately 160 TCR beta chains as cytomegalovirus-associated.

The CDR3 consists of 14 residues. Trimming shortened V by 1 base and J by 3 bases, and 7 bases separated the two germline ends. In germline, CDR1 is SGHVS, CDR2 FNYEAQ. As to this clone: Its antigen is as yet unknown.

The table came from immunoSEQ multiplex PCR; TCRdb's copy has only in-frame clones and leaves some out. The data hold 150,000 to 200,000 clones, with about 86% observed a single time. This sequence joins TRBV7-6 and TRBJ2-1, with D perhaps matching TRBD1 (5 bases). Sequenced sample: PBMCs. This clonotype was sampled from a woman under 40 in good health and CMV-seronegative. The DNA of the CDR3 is TGTGCCAGCAGCTTAGGGGGCCTCTACAATGAGCAGTTCTTC. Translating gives CASSLGGLYNEQFF.